A single sample gave rise to the 10 T cell receptor beta chains below, sequenced in a study of T cell repertoires in cytomegalovirus infection. TCRdb passed the reads through MiXCR, listing each CDR3 protein once. The sample lists about 360,000 distinct CDR3 sequences, 15% to 20% occurring once. The sequencing sample was made of PBMCs. Receptor source: a human donor in good health (CMV status not recorded). Some clones in this sample may be carry-over from other donors' samples.

This clonotype was recorded at least ten times. The chain links TRBV7-2 to TRBJ1-1, with no clear D. The CDR3 is 13 amino acids. Germline-derived CDR1 and CDR2 are SGHTA and FQGNSA. V lost 5 bases and J 1 base, leaving 8 bases between the germline ends. CDR3 residues: CASSRRQNTEAFF. The CDR3 bases are TGTGCCAGCAGCCGACGACAGAACACTGAAGCTTTCTTT.

The rearrangement uses TRBV11-1 and TRBJ2-1, with 7 bases fitting TRBD1. Germline V gene data show CDR1 as SGHAT and CDR2 as FQDESV (reference sequence). With 2 bases clipped from V and 6 bases from J, the junction kept 13 bases outside the gene matches. This CDR3 spans 17 amino acids. CDR3 DNA sequence: TGTGCCAGCAGCTTATTTCGCCGGGACAGACAATCCAATGAGCAGTTCTTC. This translates into CASSLFRRDRQSNEQFF.

In its sample, this clonotype was seen a few times. V gene TRBV7-2 combines with J gene TRBJ2-7; D remains unclear. The CDR3 runs 13 residues. Germline-derived CDR1 and CDR2 are SGHTA and FQGNSA. Trimming took 0 bases from V and 3 from J, leaving 6 bases between them. The CDR3 nucleotides read TGTGCCAGCAGCTTAGCAGAGTTCTACGAGCAGTACTTC. Protein: CASSLAEFYEQYF.

The rearrangement joins TRBV15 to TRBJ2-1; D gene ambiguous. The ends were cut back, 6 bases at V and 4 bases at J, with 13 bases in the middle. This CDR3 has 14 amino acids. Germline lookup yields CDR1 LNHNV and CDR2 YYDKDF (reference sequence). The chain's CDR3 is CATRDTRRYNEQFF. Written as DNA, the CDR3 is TGTGCCACCAGAGACACTCGTAGGTACAATGAGCAGTTCTTC. Supplemented by reference TRBV15 and TRBJ2-1, the full variable domain reads DAMVIQNPRYQVTQFGKPVTLSCSQTLNHNVMYWYQQKSSQAPKLLFHYYDKDFNNEADTPDNFQSRRPNTSFCFLDIRSPGLGDTAMYLCATRDTRRYNEQFFGPGTRLTVL.

The V gene is TRBV6-5, the J gene TRBJ1-4; D ambiguous. Between the trimmed V and J ends, which lost 0 bases and 8 bases, there was a span of 22 bases. Germline V lookup: CDR1 MNHEY, CDR2 SVGAGI. The CDR3 covers 18 residues. The CDR3 DNA is TGTGCCAGCAGTTACTCGAATATCCGCTGGCGGCCGGGGGAAAAACTGTTTTTT. Protein: CASSYSNIRWRPGEKLFF.

This clonotype was seen at least ten times. V gene TRBV7-7 combines with J gene TRBJ2-3; D assignment may be TRBD1 or TRBD2 (6 bases each). Germline lookup yields CDR1 SSHAT and CDR2 FNYEAQ (reference sequence). The CDR3 is made up of 13 amino acids. Trimming pared 3 bases from V and 7 bases from J, leaving 11 bases between. The CDR3 DNA sequence: TGTGCCAGCAGCTTCGGAGGGGGGAATACGCAGTATTTT. Encoded protein: CASSFGGGNTQYF.

This clonotype was recorded a few times. CDR3 sequence (DNA): TGTGCCAGCAGTTTGTCTAGCGGGAGTATTGAGCAGTTCTTC. It codes for CASSLSSGSIEQFF. The chain combines TRBV12-3 or TRBV12-4 with TRBJ2-1; 10 nucleotides align to TRBD2. CDR3 size: 14 residues. With 3 bases clipped from V and 9 bases from J, the junction kept 5 bases outside the gene matches.

The chain is built from TRBV20-1 and TRBJ2-7; 10 positions agree with TRBD1. In germline, CDR1 is DFQATT, CDR2 SNEGSKA (reference sequence). Losses at the gene ends were 5 bases for V and 6 bases for J; bases not matched to a gene: 10. This CDR3 comprises 14 residues. The CDR3 reads CSAFKRQGAIEQYF. The CDR3, as DNA: TGCAGTGCTTTCAAGCGACAGGGGGCTATCGAGCAGTACTTC.

The chain carries TRBV10-2 and TRBJ1-1, with D possibly TRBD1 on 5 matching bases. The CDR3 totals 14 residues. The germline CDR1 and CDR2 sequences are WSHSY and SAAADI. V was cut by 4 bases and J by 4 bases, with 13 bases left in between. CDR3 DNA sequence: TGCGCCAGCAGTGGGGGACCAAGAATCACTGAAGCTTTCTTT. The encoded protein is CASSGGPRITEAFF.

This clonotype was detected ten times or more. CDR3 in amino acids: CASSPRTFPNEQYF. CDR3 nucleotides: TGTGCCAGCAGTCCTCGGACCTTCCCCAACGAGCAGTACTTC. The rearrangement joins TRBV12-3 or TRBV12-4 to TRBJ2-7; no clear D. This CDR3 contains 14 residues. V lost 5 bases to trimming and J lost 5 bases, with 16 bases between them.